The entry below describes one T cell receptor beta chain. Its specificity is not known. Investigators prepared the TCR beta libraries by applying iRepertoire HTBI primers and Arm-PCR of CDR3 regions. TCRdb re-analysed the multiplex PCR reads in MiXCR, keeping a single row per CDR3 protein. Among about 660,000 distinct CDR3 sequences listed, approximately 31% were seen once. The data are from a study of regulatory T cells in long-lasting Graves disease. Broader study findings: Persistent disease favored TRBV28, TRBJ1-2 and TRBJ2-5. Patients with persistent disease shared 2,741 public clonotypes, outpacing the approximately 870 shared by new patients.

Time point denoted: persistent/refractory GD, antithyroid drugs over 5 years with positive TRAb. Construction of the TCR library relied on RNA isolated from PBMCs. Germline lookup yields CDR1 SGHTA and CDR2 FQGNSA. Trimming cost V 1 base and J 6 bases, with 10 bases left between them. CDR3 length: 13 residues. The sequence was obtained from a female donor with Graves disease. Sequenced material: peripheral blood mononuclear cells (PBMCs), taken when the disease was refractory, from a patient treated with antithyroid drugs. The rearrangement joins TRBV7-2 to TRBJ2-7; D uncertain. CDR3: CASSLERDSEQYF. The CDR3 DNA reads TGTGCCAGCAGCTTAGAAAGGGATAGCGAGCAGTACTTC. The complete variable domain, with remaining parts taken from reference TRBV7-2 and TRBJ2-7, reads GAGVSQSPSNKVTEKGKDVELRCDPISGHTALYWYRQSLGQGLEFLIYFQGNSAPDKSGLPSDRFSAERTGGSVSTLTIQRTQQEDSAVYLCASSLERDSEQYFGPGTRLTVT.